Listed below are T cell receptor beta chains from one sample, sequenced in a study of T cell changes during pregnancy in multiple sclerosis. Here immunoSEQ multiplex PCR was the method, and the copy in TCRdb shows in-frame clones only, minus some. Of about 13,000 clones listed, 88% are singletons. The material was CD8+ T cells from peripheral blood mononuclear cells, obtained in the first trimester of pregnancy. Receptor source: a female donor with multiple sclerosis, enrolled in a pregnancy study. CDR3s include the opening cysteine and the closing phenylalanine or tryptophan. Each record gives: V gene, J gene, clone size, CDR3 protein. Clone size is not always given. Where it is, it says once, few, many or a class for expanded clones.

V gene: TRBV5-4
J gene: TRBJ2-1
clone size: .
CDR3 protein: CASSFNRDEQFF

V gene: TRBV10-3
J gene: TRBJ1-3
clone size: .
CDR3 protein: CAISLRVDRGSRGNTIYF

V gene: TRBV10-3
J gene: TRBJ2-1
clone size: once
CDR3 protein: CAISPQGADEQFF

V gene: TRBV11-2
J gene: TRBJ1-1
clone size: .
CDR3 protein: CASSRWKGVRRPNTEAFF

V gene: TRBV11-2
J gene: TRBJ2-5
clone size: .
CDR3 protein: CASTSGGGGYQETQYF

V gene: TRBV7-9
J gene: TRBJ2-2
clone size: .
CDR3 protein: CASSSLGQGEGVTGELFF

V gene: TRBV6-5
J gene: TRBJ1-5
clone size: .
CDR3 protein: CASICGGDQPQHF

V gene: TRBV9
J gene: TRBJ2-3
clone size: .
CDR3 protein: CASSAWGGPTDTQYF

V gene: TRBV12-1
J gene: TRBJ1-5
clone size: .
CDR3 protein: CASSPRGPNQPQHF

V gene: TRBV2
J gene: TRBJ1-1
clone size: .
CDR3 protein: CASSPWGDTEAFF

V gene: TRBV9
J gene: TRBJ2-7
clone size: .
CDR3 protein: CASSEDSGGAYEQYF

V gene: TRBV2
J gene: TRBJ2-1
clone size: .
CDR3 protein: CASSEPSSYPSYNEQFF

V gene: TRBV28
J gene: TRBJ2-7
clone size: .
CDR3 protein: CASLETGGSYEQYF

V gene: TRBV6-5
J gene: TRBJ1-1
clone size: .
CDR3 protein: CASRGQGGTEAFF

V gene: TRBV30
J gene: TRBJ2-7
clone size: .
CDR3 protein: CAWSVDTFYEQYF

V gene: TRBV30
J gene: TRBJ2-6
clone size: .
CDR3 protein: CAWLSSGANVLTF

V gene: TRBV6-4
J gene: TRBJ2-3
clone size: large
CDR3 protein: CASSEASGGLGTDTQYF

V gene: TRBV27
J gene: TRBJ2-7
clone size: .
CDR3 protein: CASSHSGLASYEQYF

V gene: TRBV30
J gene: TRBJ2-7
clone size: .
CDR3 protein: CAWSVPGYVSEQYF

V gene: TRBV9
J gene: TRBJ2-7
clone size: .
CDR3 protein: CASSVGASGDIYEQYF

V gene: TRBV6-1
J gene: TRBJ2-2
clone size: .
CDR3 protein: CASSRPGGDTGELFF

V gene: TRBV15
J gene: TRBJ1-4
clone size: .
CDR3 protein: CATSRSQGGSEKLFF

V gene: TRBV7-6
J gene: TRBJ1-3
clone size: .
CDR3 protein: CASSDGGFSGNTIYF

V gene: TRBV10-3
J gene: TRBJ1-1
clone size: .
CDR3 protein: CAIGDRSSTEAFF

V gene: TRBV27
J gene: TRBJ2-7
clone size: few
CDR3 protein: CASSRETSAASYEQYF

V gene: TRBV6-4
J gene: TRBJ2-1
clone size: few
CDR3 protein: CASSVASGGYNEQFF

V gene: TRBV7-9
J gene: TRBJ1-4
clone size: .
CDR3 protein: CASSSEGREGNEKLFF

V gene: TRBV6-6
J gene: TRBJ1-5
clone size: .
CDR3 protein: CASSPETGAVRPQHF

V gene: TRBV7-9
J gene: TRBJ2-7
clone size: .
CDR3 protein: CASSPARRGEQYF

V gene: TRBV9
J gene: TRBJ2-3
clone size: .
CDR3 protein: CASSNEIGTSGGRRDTQYF

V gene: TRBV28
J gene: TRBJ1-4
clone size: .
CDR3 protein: CASSLASINEKLFF

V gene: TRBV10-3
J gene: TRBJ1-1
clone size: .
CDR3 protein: CAISDYSVNTEAFF

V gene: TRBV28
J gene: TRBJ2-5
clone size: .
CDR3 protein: CASSLQGLGETQYF

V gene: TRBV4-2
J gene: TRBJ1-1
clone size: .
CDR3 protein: CASSFRSLEVEAFF

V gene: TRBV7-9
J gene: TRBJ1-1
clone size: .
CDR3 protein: CASSSRQIEAFF

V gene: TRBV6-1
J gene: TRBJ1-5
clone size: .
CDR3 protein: CASNPLGGGQQPQHF

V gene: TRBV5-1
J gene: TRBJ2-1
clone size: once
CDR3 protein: CASSLDPSGQFF

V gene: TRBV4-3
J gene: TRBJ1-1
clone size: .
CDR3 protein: CASSQDPPGQGGTEAFF

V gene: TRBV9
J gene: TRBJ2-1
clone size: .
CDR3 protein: CASSVELAGGPDYNEQFF

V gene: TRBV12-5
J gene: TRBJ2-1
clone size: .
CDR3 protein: CASGSRADYNEQFF